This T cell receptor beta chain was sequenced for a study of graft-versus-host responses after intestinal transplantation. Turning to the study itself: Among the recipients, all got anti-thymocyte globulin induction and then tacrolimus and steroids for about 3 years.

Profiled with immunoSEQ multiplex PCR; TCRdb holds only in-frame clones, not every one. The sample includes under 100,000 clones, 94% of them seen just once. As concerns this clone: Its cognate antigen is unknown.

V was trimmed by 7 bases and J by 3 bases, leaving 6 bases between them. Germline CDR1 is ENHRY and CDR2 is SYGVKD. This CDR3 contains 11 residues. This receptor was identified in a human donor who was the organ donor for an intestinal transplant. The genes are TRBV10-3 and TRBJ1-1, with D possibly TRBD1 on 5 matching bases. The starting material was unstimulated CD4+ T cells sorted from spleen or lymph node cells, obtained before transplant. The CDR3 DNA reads TGTGCCATCATAGGGGACACTGAAGCTTTCTTT. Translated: CAIIGDTEAFF.